This is a list of T cell receptor beta chains from one sample in a study of tissue T cells after allogeneic stem cell transplantation. Sequencing used immunoSEQ multiplex PCR; TCRdb keeps in-frame clones, though not all of them. The table has roughly 9,700 clones, approximately 59% seen once. This material consisted of tissue from the ileum, taken at autopsy. Source of these receptors: a woman aged 18-55 years with breast cancer. Both conserved end residues are part of each CDR3. Each record gives: J gene, clone size, V gene, CDR3 protein. Size is stated for part of the rows, as once, few or many counts, or as a class when the clone is expanded.

j_gene: TRBJ2-2
abundance: medium-sized
v_gene: TRBV3-1/TRBV3-2
CDR3aa: CASSQLLNTGELFF

j_gene: TRBJ2-2
abundance: NA
v_gene: TRBV18
CDR3aa: CASSVTGYTGELFF

j_gene: TRBJ2-7
abundance: NA
v_gene: TRBV30
CDR3aa: CAWSLFAGASYEQYF

j_gene: TRBJ2-5
abundance: NA
v_gene: TRBV24-1
CDR3aa: CATSPGVGRGETQYF

j_gene: TRBJ2-2
abundance: NA
v_gene: TRBV18
CDR3aa: CASSPDRGELFF

j_gene: TRBJ2-5
abundance: NA
v_gene: TRBV7-2
CDR3aa: CASSLDRSETQYF

j_gene: TRBJ2-7
abundance: NA
v_gene: TRBV29-1
CDR3aa: CSVRSTRDPYEQYF

j_gene: TRBJ2-5
abundance: NA
v_gene: TRBV4-3
CDR3aa: CASSQGASAQETQYF

j_gene: TRBJ2-3
abundance: NA
v_gene: TRBV4-1
CDR3aa: CASSRDRDGSTDTQYF

j_gene: TRBJ2-1
abundance: NA
v_gene: TRBV5-4
CDR3aa: CASSPGVSGGANEQFF

j_gene: TRBJ2-4
abundance: few
v_gene: TRBV18
CDR3aa: CASSPLAGGNIQYF

j_gene: TRBJ1-4
abundance: NA
v_gene: TRBV18
CDR3aa: CASSPATNEKLFF